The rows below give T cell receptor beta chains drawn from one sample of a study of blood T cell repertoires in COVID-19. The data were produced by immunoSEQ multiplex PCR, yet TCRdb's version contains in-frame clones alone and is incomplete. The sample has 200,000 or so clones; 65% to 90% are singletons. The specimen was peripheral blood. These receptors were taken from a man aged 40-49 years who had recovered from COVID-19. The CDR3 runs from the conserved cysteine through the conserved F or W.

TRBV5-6 CASSFRGPSYEQYF
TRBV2 CASRLGSGTRNIQYF
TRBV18 CASSPGAGGNTIYF
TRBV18 CASSPGGRKWPQHF
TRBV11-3 CASSLEGLAGGETQYF
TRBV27 CASSSSRGYEQYF
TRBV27 CASSRDRYTDTQYF
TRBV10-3 CAVLGEGWSYGYTF
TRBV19 CASTYIGTGLNTEAFF
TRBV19 CASSIKRTGAGEQYF
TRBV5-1 CASRSDSRNTGELFF
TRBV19 CASTPGRLLWEANTGELFF
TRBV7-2 CASSRDRVPYGYTF
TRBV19 CASSSVAGGGPYSNQPQHF
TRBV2 CASSEAGTGFLHGYTF
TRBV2 CASSEGAIQETQYF
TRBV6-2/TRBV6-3 CASSSTGTGAYGYTF
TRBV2 CASSEGPRYGYTF
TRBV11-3 CATYSAGGINEQFF
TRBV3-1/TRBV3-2 CASSLFPPGQGRSF
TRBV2 CASTPLVAAYEQYF
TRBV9 CASSAGRTSSRTNEQFF
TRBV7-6 CASSSRVAGSYEQYF
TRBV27 CASGPGFGNSPLHF
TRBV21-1 CARVHRDRHNSPLHF
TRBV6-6 CASSFGLAAPRATNEKLFF
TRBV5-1 CASSLLDTNTEAFF
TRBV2 CASSEFSYEQYF
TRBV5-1 CASSLGAGTNHEQYF
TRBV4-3 CASSQDFIRRGQETQYF
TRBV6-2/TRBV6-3 CASSLTGGNQPQHF
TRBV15 CATSRDNRGHQETQYF